This passage covers 7 T cell receptor beta chains from one sample sequenced in a study of T-cell memory formation after mild COVID-19. Via MiXCR, TCRdb re-called the 5' RACE reads, giving one row per CDR3 protein. The table includes about 200,000 distinct CDR3 sequences, about 17% detected once. Sequencing used PBMCs or a T cell subset sorted from them (not recorded which). All receptors derive from an adult woman who had mild COVID-19 (a few samples of this study predate the infection). Cell type and time point are not known.

The V and J genes are TRBV18 and TRBJ1-4; no clear D. V was shortened by 3 bases and J by 7 bases, with 12 bases between the two germline ends. The germline gives CDR1 KGHSH, CDR2 LQKENI. The CDR3 spans 14 residues. Here the CDR3 DNA reads TGTGCCAGCTCACCGTCTAGGACGGTTGAAAAACTGTTTTTT. Amino acids: CASSPSRTVEKLFF.

This clonotype has only a few counts. V gene TRBV20-1 combines with J gene TRBJ1-2; perhaps TRBD1 as D (5 bases). Trimming left V 1 base short and J 1 base short, with 7 bases between. Germline assignment: CDR1 DFQATT and CDR2 SNEGSKA (reference sequence). The CDR3 consists of 13 residues. In DNA form, the CDR3 reads TGCAGTGCTAGAGGGGGCGGTAACTATGGCTACACCTTC. It encodes CSARGGGNYGYTF.

The rearrangement uses TRBV12-3 or TRBV12-4 and TRBJ1-1, with D possibly matching TRBD1 (5 bases). The CDR3 totals 13 residues. V dropped 6 bases and J dropped 1 base, with 9 bases sitting between them. CDR3 protein: CASRRGRNTEAFF. Written as DNA, the CDR3 is TGTGCCAGCAGAAGGGGTAGGAACACTGAAGCTTTCTTT.

J is TRBJ2-3 and V is TRBV5-1; D not certain. CDR3 length equals 17 residues. The germline V gene encodes CDR1 SGHRS and CDR2 YFSETQ. Trimming took 0 bases from V and 0 from J, leaving 14 bases between them. The CDR3 DNA is TGCGCCAGCAGCTTGGTAGGACCCACGAGCAGCACAGATACGCAGTATTTT. The encoded protein is CASSLVGPTSSTDTQYF.

The table lists this clonotype with many counts. The chain couples TRBV12-3 or TRBV12-4 to TRBJ2-2; D might be TRBD1 (5 bases). V lost 4 bases, J lost 6 bases, and 15 bases lay in between. The CDR3 runs 15 residues. The CDR3: CASSWVSGYPGELFF. In DNA form, the CDR3 reads TGTGCCAGCAGTTGGGTATCAGGGTACCCCGGGGAGCTGTTTTTT.

The table lists this clonotype with a few counts. This chain uses TRBV10-3 with TRBJ2-7; maybe TRBD1 (7 bases). The germline V gene has CDR1 ENHRY and CDR2 SYGVKD. The V gene lost 3 bases and the J gene lost 1 base, with 13 bases spanning the gap. CDR3 length: 15 residues. The CDR3 coding sequence is TGTGCCATCAGTGATCGGGGGACAGCGTCCTACGAGCAGTACTTC. It codes for CAISDRGTASYEQYF.

This clonotype was counted between two and nine times. The chain has TRBV7-2 and TRBJ1-5; weak D call: TRBD1 (5 bases). Germline values: CDR1 SGHTA, CDR2 FQGNSA. Trimming removed 1 base at V and 0 bases at J, with 7 bases between. The length of the CDR3 is 15 residues. The CDR3: CASSLVGDSNQPQHF. Here the CDR3 DNA reads TGTGCCAGCAGCTTAGTAGGGGATAGCAATCAGCCCCAGCATTTT.